This is a list of T cell receptor beta chains from one sample in a study of T cells in Graves' hyperthyroidism and ophthalmopathy. TCRdb recomputed calls from the multiplex PCR reads with MiXCR, one row per CDR3 protein. The table records approximately 400,000 distinct CDR3 sequences, 11% to 15% of them present only once. Sample: blood. All receptors derive from a man aged 45-65 years with Graves' ophthalmopathy. The conserved cysteine and the conserved F or W are not part of the CDR3 here. Size is stated for part of the rows, as once, few or many counts, or as a class when the clone is expanded.

J gene: TRBJ2-1
clone size: few
V gene: TRBV4-1
CDR3 protein: ASSRGSGGVGNEQF

J gene: TRBJ2-3
clone size: NA
V gene: TRBV7-9
CDR3 protein: ASSLFGSSTDTQY

J gene: TRBJ2-3
clone size: many
V gene: TRBV4-2
CDR3 protein: ASSQVKLTDTQY

J gene: TRBJ1-1
clone size: NA
V gene: TRBV6-1
CDR3 protein: ASRGAGDTEAF

J gene: TRBJ2-1
clone size: few
V gene: TRBV10-3
CDR3 protein: AISDVAGGPSNEQF

J gene: TRBJ2-2
clone size: many
V gene: TRBV11-2
CDR3 protein: ASSTDYTGELF

J gene: TRBJ2-3
clone size: many
V gene: TRBV2
CDR3 protein: ASSSGRYSTDTQY

J gene: TRBJ2-7
clone size: NA
V gene: TRBV27
CDR3 protein: ASSRLGGAGANYEQY

J gene: TRBJ2-1
clone size: NA
V gene: TRBV2
CDR3 protein: ASSLTGLNHNEQF

J gene: TRBJ2-7
clone size: many
V gene: TRBV6-1
CDR3 protein: ASRPDRETLYEQY

J gene: TRBJ2-2
clone size: few
V gene: TRBV12-3/TRBV12-4
CDR3 protein: ATPAGFTGELF

J gene: TRBJ2-1
clone size: NA
V gene: TRBV4-2
CDR3 protein: ASSQETGSAYNEQF

J gene: TRBJ2-3
clone size: many
V gene: TRBV20-1
CDR3 protein: SASLPTSGTADTQY

J gene: TRBJ2-7
clone size: NA
V gene: TRBV24-1
CDR3 protein: ATSSGGLADEQY

J gene: TRBJ2-2
clone size: many
V gene: TRBV3-1
CDR3 protein: ASSHSGRASGELF

J gene: TRBJ1-6
clone size: few
V gene: TRBV20-1
CDR3 protein: SARALLSRDRGNSPLH

J gene: TRBJ2-1
clone size: NA
V gene: TRBV25-1
CDR3 protein: ASSEGQAGWNNEQF

J gene: TRBJ2-3
clone size: many
V gene: TRBV27
CDR3 protein: ASSSFSPDTQY

J gene: TRBJ1-5
clone size: NA
V gene: TRBV19
CDR3 protein: ASSIAATLGLNQPQH

J gene: TRBJ2-3
clone size: NA
V gene: TRBV20-1
CDR3 protein: SARVSDRGTDTQY

J gene: TRBJ1-1
clone size: many
V gene: TRBV5-1
CDR3 protein: ASSGGSRLNTEAF

J gene: TRBJ2-5
clone size: few
V gene: TRBV5-8
CDR3 protein: ASSHGQAQETQY

J gene: TRBJ2-1
clone size: once
V gene: TRBV9
CDR3 protein: ASSPSADSYNEQF

J gene: TRBJ2-7
clone size: many
V gene: TRBV20-1
CDR3 protein: SARLTDYEQY

J gene: TRBJ2-3
clone size: NA
V gene: TRBV29-1
CDR3 protein: SVEELGLGSGIRTDTQY

J gene: TRBJ2-3
clone size: few
V gene: TRBV5-1
CDR3 protein: ASSLGLAGRASTDTQY

J gene: TRBJ2-3
clone size: many
V gene: TRBV10-3
CDR3 protein: AISGGGLAGTSTDTQY

J gene: TRBJ2-5
clone size: NA
V gene: TRBV19
CDR3 protein: ASSKAGVETQY

J gene: TRBJ2-2
clone size: few
V gene: TRBV20-1
CDR3 protein: SARDEDRGATGELF

J gene: TRBJ1-2
clone size: NA
V gene: TRBV2
CDR3 protein: ASRRTDTTYGYT

J gene: TRBJ1-2
clone size: few
V gene: TRBV19
CDR3 protein: ASRDRDRGYGYT

J gene: TRBJ2-7
clone size: few
V gene: TRBV4-2
CDR3 protein: ASSQATRSSYEQY

J gene: TRBJ2-5
clone size: many
V gene: TRBV28
CDR3 protein: ASSFFWSGQQETQY

J gene: TRBJ2-7
clone size: many
V gene: TRBV18
CDR3 protein: ASSQQVSYEQY

J gene: TRBJ2-2
clone size: NA
V gene: TRBV5-1
CDR3 protein: ASGTDPNTGELF

J gene: TRBJ2-5
clone size: many
V gene: TRBV15
CDR3 protein: ATSRDRRPGGETQY

J gene: TRBJ2-4
clone size: few
V gene: TRBV7-9
CDR3 protein: ASSLAGGLAKNIQY

J gene: TRBJ1-1
clone size: many
V gene: TRBV5-1
CDR3 protein: ASRVTLNTEAF

J gene: TRBJ2-5
clone size: many
V gene: TRBV2
CDR3 protein: ASIPGLAGSETQY

J gene: TRBJ2-2
clone size: NA
V gene: TRBV3-1
CDR3 protein: ASTRGQGAGTGELF

J gene: TRBJ2-1
clone size: NA
V gene: TRBV27
CDR3 protein: ASIPFGGREYNEQF

J gene: TRBJ1-1
clone size: NA
V gene: TRBV18
CDR3 protein: ASSPIEGQTMNTEAF

J gene: TRBJ1-3
clone size: NA
V gene: TRBV6-2/TRBV6-3
CDR3 protein: ASSWGRQNSGNTIY

J gene: TRBJ2-7
clone size: few
V gene: TRBV6-1
CDR3 protein: ASTGPGREYEQY

J gene: TRBJ2-1
clone size: NA
V gene: TRBV6-5
CDR3 protein: ASSYVGLTNNEQF

J gene: TRBJ1-6
clone size: few
V gene: TRBV5-1
CDR3 protein: ASRAEGLYNSPLH

J gene: TRBJ2-1
clone size: many
V gene: TRBV4-1
CDR3 protein: ASSQEGARYNEQF

J gene: TRBJ2-2
clone size: NA
V gene: TRBV25-1
CDR3 protein: ASSPQGPGTSGSIAGELF

J gene: TRBJ2-3
clone size: NA
V gene: TRBV4-1
CDR3 protein: ASSQQEPPRGSTDTQY

J gene: TRBJ2-7
clone size: many
V gene: TRBV7-9
CDR3 protein: ASSPPPRNPYEQY

J gene: TRBJ2-5
clone size: many
V gene: TRBV7-9
CDR3 protein: ASSPNLAGPETQY

J gene: TRBJ2-1
clone size: NA
V gene: TRBV29-1
CDR3 protein: SVPGPGALNEQF

J gene: TRBJ2-7
clone size: many
V gene: TRBV7-2
CDR3 protein: ASRRTGGAPYEQY

J gene: TRBJ2-3
clone size: few
V gene: TRBV14
CDR3 protein: ASSRRTSGTYWGFTDTQY

J gene: TRBJ2-7
clone size: NA
V gene: TRBV7-6
CDR3 protein: ASSLSSGASYEQY

J gene: TRBJ2-1
clone size: many
V gene: TRBV2
CDR3 protein: ASTFQRDSSYNEQF

J gene: TRBJ1-2
clone size: NA
V gene: TRBV7-8
CDR3 protein: ASSLGGGYGYT

J gene: TRBJ2-2
clone size: NA
V gene: TRBV5-1
CDR3 protein: ASSQTPGTSGMTGELF

J gene: TRBJ2-1
clone size: few
V gene: TRBV3-1
CDR3 protein: ASSQVGGLAGNGNEQF

J gene: TRBJ2-7
clone size: many
V gene: TRBV20-1
CDR3 protein: SARMGGAEQY